The source of this T cell receptor (beta chain) is a study of T-cell memory formation after mild COVID-19. Study summary: TCR clusters were mostly confined to one donor each. Study results and caveats: Proof of SARS-CoV-2 specificity was absent for the second-wave clones that crested on day 37. CD4+ bias marked clones expanding day 15 to 37, unlike balanced contracting clones.

Remarks on this clonotype: As yet, its antigen is unknown.

MiXCR was run by TCRdb on the 5' RACE reads, yielding one entry per CDR3 protein. The sample includes about 260,000 distinct CDR3 sequences, approximately 8.4% of them seen just once. V lost 5 bases and J lost 4, with 17 bases in between. From germline, CDR1 is MDHEN and CDR2 SYDVKM. This CDR3 region has 15 residues. This chain uses TRBV28 with TRBJ1-2; weak D call: TRBD1 (5 bases). The TCR comes from a man aged 18 to 29 who had mild COVID-19 (a few samples of this study predate the infection). Cell type and time point are not known. Sequencing input: PBMCs or a T cell subset sorted from them (not recorded which). In DNA form, the CDR3 reads TGTGCCAGCAGTCCCCCGGGGGAGTGGGGCTATGGCTACACCTTC. Translated: CASSPPGEWGYGYTF.